The rows below give T cell receptor beta chains drawn from one sample of a study of a mutant IDH1 vaccine in newly diagnosed glioma. Their antigens are not known. Produced via immunoSEQ multiplex PCR; TCRdb's table is partial and in-frame only. The data contain some 48,000 clones, around 80% of them singletons. This specimen was PBMCs, taken from a glioma patient whose treatment included an IDH1 peptide vaccine. The receptors come from a woman aged 35 to 49 with glioma. Both conserved end residues are part of each CDR3. D genes are given only for firm matches. Size is omitted from some rows. Given values are once, few, many or a class for expanded clones.

TRBJ1-1 NA NA TRBV29-1 CSVGWGRANTEAFF TGCAGCGTTGGTTGGGGACGGGCAAACACTGAAGCTTTCTTT
TRBJ2-2 NA TRBD1 TRBV19 CASSPGLRQGYTGELFF TGTGCCAGTAGTCCTGGCTTAAGACAGGGGTATACCGGGGAGCTGTTTTTT
TRBJ1-5 few NA TRBV5-1 CASSRDSNQPQHF TGCGCCAGCAGCAGGGATAGCAATCAGCCCCAGCATTTT
TRBJ2-3 NA TRBD1 TRBV19 CASSPTGGPDTQYF TGTGCCAGTAGCCCGACAGGGGGTCCAGATACGCAGTATTTT
TRBJ2-3 NA TRBD2 TRBV10-3 CAIGGVSTDTQYF TGTGCCATCGGGGGGGTAAGCACAGATACGCAGTATTTT
TRBJ1-2 NA NA TRBV29-1 CSVEPTELYGYTF TGCAGCGTTGAACCGACAGAGCTCTATGGCTACACCTTC
TRBJ2-3 NA NA TRBV12-5 CASFLGDTQYF TGTGCTAGTTTCCTGGGAGATACGCAGTATTTT
TRBJ1-1 NA NA TRBV19 CASSIEDTSRAFF TGTGCCAGTAGTATAGAGGACACTAGTAGGGCTTTCTTT
TRBJ1-2 NA NA TRBV6-6 CASSGVYYGYTF TGTGCCAGCAGCGGGGTATACTATGGCTACACCTTC
TRBJ2-5 NA NA TRBV5-6 CASSPDRTETQYF TGTGCCAGCAGCCCCGACAGAACGGAGACCCAGTACTTC